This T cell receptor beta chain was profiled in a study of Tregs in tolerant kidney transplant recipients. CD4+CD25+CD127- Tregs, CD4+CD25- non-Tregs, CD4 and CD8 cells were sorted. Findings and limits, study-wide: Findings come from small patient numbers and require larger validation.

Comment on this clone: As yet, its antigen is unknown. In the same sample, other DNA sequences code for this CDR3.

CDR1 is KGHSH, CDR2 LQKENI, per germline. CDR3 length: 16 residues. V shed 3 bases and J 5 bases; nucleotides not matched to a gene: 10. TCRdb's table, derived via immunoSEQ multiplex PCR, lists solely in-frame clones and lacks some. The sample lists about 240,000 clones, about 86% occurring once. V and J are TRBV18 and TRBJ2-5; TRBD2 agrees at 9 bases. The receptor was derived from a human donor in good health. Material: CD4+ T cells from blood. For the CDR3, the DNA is TGTGCCAGCTCACCGCGATCTAGCGGGAAGGGGGAGACCCAGTACTTC. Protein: CASSPRSSGKGETQYF.